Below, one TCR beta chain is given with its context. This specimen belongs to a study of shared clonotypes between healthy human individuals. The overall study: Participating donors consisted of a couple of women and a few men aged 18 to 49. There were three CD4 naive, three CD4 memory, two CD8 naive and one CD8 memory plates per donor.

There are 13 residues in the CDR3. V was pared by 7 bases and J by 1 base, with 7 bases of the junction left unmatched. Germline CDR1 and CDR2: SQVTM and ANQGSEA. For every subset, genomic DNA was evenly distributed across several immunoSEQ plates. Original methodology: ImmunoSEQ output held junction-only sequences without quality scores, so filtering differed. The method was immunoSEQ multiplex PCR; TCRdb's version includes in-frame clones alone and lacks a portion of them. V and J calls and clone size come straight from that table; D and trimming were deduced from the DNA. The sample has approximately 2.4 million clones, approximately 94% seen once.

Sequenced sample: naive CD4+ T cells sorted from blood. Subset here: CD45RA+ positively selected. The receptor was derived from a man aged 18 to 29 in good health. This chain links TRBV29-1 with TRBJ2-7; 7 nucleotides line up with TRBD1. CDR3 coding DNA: TGCAGCGCCCGACCGGGACAGTCCTACGAGCAGTACTTC. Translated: CSARPGQSYEQYF.